This T cell receptor (beta chain) was sequenced for a study of blood T cell repertoires in COVID-19 (dated by TCRdb to 2018 to 2020). Looking at the study overall: Collaborator samples came from the United States, Italy and Spain and covered acute and convalescent phases of COVID-19. The prospective study material was composed of cDNA or gDNA derived from T cells, B-cell-depleted T cells, or PBMCs. Subjects who had been exposed to COVID-19, were actively infected with it, or had recovered from it provided the deeply sampled blood TCRbeta repertoires that made up the dataset. The repertoires were released in a freely available public database meant as a resource for research on the immune response to SARS-CoV-2. Samples were obtained from the ongoing ImmuneRACE study (first 160 participants) and from about 1,300 subjects provided by 6 global collaborators. Sample metadata almost always included a de-identified subject ID, COVID-19 status, age in years and sex. Where available, HLA class I and class II types were taken from metadata supplied by the sample provider and were not determined by assay-based typing. General findings and caveats noted by the study authors: Clinical and demographic metadata were provided uncurated, with the amount varying by source and participant.

The CDR3 numbers 17 residues from cysteine through phenylalanine. The retained sequence is limited to the CDR3, 51 bases, with the frame set at the first base. The germline V gene encodes CDR1 SGHDN and CDR2 FVKESK. V lost 5 bases and J lost 7 bases, and the count of bases not matched to a germline gene is 11. This clone was observed a handful of times. Its antigen is still unknown. No much larger clonotype is one base removed from it; base qualities were not supplied. TCRbeta CDR3 regions were amplified from genomic DNA by means of the immunoSEQ Assay, a bias-controlled multiplex PCR. In the original analysis: The number of nucleated cells in each sample was estimated from the amplification of reference gene primers within the assay. To quantify the absolute abundance of each unique TCRbeta CDR3 rearrangement, sequence reads were collapsed and filtered. For each sample, productive Simpson clonality was calculated as the square root of Simpson's diversity index across productive rearrangements. TCRdb holds this immuneACCESS table with in-frame rearrangements only. Some clones are missing; in checked studies, unresolved V genes explain under half, and the rest has no known cause. The DNA gave D and trimming, while V, J and clone size come from that table. This sample has some 520,000 clones in its table, and about 88% of those were observed once. Approximately 0.9% of the sample is taken by the ten largest.

In Seattle, one collaborating source enrolled patients while the infection was active and tracked those patients longitudinally over the course of disease. Each collaborating institution followed its own protocols to collect whole blood in K2EDTA tubes. For TCRbeta analysis, collaborators shipped samples as frozen whole blood, isolated PBMCs, or DNA extracted from either of those sample types. The sequence links TRBV14 to TRBJ1-6; TRBD1 aligns with 10 central bases. Sequenced sample: peripheral blood. The TCR originated in a man younger than 35 with COVID-19, enrolled during active disease. The nucleotides are TGTGCCAGCAGCGGCCGGGACAGGGGCTCAGGGAATTCACCCCTCCACTTT. It encodes CASSGRDRGSGNSPLHF.